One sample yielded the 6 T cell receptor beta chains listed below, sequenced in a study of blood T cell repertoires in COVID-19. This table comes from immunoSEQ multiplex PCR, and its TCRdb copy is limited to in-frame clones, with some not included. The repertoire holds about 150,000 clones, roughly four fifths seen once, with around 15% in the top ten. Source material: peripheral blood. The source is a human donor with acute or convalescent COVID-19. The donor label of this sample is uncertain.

CDR3 loop: CASRHTGELTRDSYGYTF. The CDR3 coding sequence is TGTGCCAGCAGACATACAGGGGAACTCACTCGAGACAGCTATGGCTACACCTTC. This chain joins TRBV7-2 and TRBJ1-2; 7 bases are shared with TRBD1. The CDR3 is 18 residues long. J gave up 4 bases and V 6 bases, and 20 bases lay outside the gene matches. Germline V gives CDR1 SGHTA, CDR2 FQGNSA. Combining the CDR3 with reference TRBV7-2 and TRBJ1-2 gives the whole variable domain GAGVSQSPSNKVTEKGKDVELRCDPISGHTALYWYRQSLGQGLEFLIYFQGNSAPDKSGLPSDRFSAERTGGSVSTLTIQRTQQEDSAVYLCASRHTGELTRDSYGYTFGSGTRLTVV.

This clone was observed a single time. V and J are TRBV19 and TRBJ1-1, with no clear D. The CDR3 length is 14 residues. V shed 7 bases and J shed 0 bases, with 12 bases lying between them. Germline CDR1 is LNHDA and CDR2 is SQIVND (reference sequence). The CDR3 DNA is TGTGCCAGTAATATCTTCGGGATGAACACTGAAGCTTTCTTT. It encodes CASNIFGMNTEAFF.

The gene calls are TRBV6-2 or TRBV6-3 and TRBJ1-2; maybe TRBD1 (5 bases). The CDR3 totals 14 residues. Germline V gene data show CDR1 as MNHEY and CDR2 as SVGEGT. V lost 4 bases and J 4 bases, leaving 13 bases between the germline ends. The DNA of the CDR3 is TGTGCCAGCAGTTCGACAGCCCAACTCTATGGCTACACCTTC. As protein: CASSSTAQLYGYTF.

CDR3 loop: CASSTTDRGGQPQHF. Here the CDR3 DNA reads TGTGCCAGTAGTACCACGGACAGGGGTGGACAGCCCCAGCATTTT. This chain connects TRBV19 to TRBJ1-5, with TRBD1 identical over 9 bases. The V and J ends lost 4 bases and 7 bases, in that order; junction bases with no gene match: 8. The CDR3 totals 15 residues. CDR1 and CDR2 from the germline V gene are LNHDA and SQIVND (reference sequence).

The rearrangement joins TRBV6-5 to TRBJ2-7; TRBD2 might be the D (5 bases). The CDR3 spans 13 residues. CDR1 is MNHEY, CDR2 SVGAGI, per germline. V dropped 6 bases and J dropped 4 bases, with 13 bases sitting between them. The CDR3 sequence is CASREDGMYEQYF. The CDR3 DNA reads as TGTGCCAGCAGGGAGGACGGGATGTACGAGCAGTACTTC.

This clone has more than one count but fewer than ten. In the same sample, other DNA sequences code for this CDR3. The CDR3 loop is CASSLTGGNTEAFF. CDR3 DNA: TGTGCCAGCAGTTTAACAGGGGGGAACACTGAAGCTTTCTTT. The V call is TRBV27, the J call TRBJ1-1; the match to TRBD1 covers 8 bases. After removal of 2 bases from V and 1 base from J, the junction contained 0 bases not matched to a gene. Germline CDR1 MNHEY, CDR2 SMNVEV (reference sequence). The CDR3 is 14 residues long.